The 16 T cell receptor beta chains presented below share a single source sample, sequenced in a study of CD8+ T cells in alopecia areata. Reverse transcription of extracted RNA yielded cDNA, which provided the sequencing template. Libraries were prepared by immunoSEQ multiplex PCR; TCRdb keeps only in-frame clonotypes and omits some of them. The sample lists about 64,000 clones; 44% were seen once. The sequencing sample was made of NKG2D-low CD8+ T cells sorted from blood. These receptors all come from a human donor with alopecia areata.

The chain recombines TRBV9 with TRBJ1-2; no definite D call. Trimming cost V 3 bases and J 7 bases, with 7 bases left between them. Germline V gene lookup returns CDR1 SGDLS and CDR2 YYNGEE. The CDR3 loop spans 11 amino acids. Here the CDR3 reads CASSDRFGYTF. The DNA for the CDR3 is TGTGCCAGCAGCGACCGCTTTGGCTACACCTTC. The full variable domain, completed using reference TRBV9 and TRBJ1-2, is DSGVTQTPKHLITATGQRVTLRCSPRSGDLSVYWYQQSLDQGLQFLIQYYNGEERAKGNILERFSAQQFPDLHSELNLSSLELGDSALYFCASSDRFGYTFGSGTRLTVV.

V usage is TRBV29-1 and J usage is TRBJ1-4, with D perhaps TRBD1 (6 bases). Trimming removed 4 bases at V and 8 bases at J, with 17 bases between. The CDR3 contains 14 residues. From germline, CDR1 is SQVTM and CDR2 ANQGSEA. The DNA for the CDR3 is TGCAGCGTTGGCCAGGGGAATTCGGGCGAAAAACTGTTTTTT. The encoded protein is CSVGQGNSGEKLFF.

The chain joins TRBV7-8 to TRBJ2-3; 8 bases line up with TRBD2. Germline V gene data show CDR1 as SGHVS and CDR2 as FQNEAQ. Germline trimming cut 1 base from V and 3 bases from J; bases unmatched to any gene: 3. The CDR3 runs 15 residues. CDR3 sequence: CASSLGRGRTDTQYF. For the CDR3, the DNA is TGTGCCAGCAGCTTAGGACGCGGGAGGACAGATACGCAGTATTTT. Filled out from reference TRBV7-8 and TRBJ2-3, the complete variable domain reads GAGVSQSPRYKVAKRGQDVALRCDPISGHVSLFWYQQALGQGPEFLTYFQNEAQLDKSGLPSDRFFAERPEGSVSTLKIQRTQQEDSAVYLCASSLGRGRTDTQYFGPGTRLTVL.

This clone has only a few counts. The rearrangement uses TRBV29-1 and TRBJ1-2; 10 bases align to TRBD1. Germline CDR1 and CDR2: SQVTM and ANQGSEA. The trim removed 6 bases at V and 7 bases at J, leaving 5 bases unmatched. CDR3 length: 12 residues. The DNA of the CDR3 is TGCAGCGTGGGGACAGGGGAGGGTGGCTACACCTTC. It yields the protein CSVGTGEGGYTF.

The CDR3 coding sequence is TGCAGCGTTGAAGGGGTCCGGACTAGCGGGAGGCTCAATGAGCAGTTCTTC. Translating it yields CSVEGVRTSGRLNEQFF. The chain employs TRBV29-1 and TRBJ2-1; TRBD2 matches at 14 bases. The CDR3 runs 17 residues. Germline V gene data show CDR1 as SQVTM and CDR2 as ANQGSEA. V lost 1 base to trimming and J lost 6 bases; unmatched junction nucleotides: 8.

V usage is TRBV7-2 and J usage is TRBJ1-4, with D possibly TRBD1 on 5 matching bases. This CDR3 contains 15 residues. The germline CDR1 and CDR2 sequences are SGHTA and FQGNSA. V shed 1 base and J shed 7 bases, with 13 bases lying between them. CDR3 nucleotides: TGTGCCAGCAGCTTAGTAGGCAGGGCGGCTGAAAAACTGTTTTTT. Amino acid sequence: CASSLVGRAAEKLFF.

The chain recombines TRBV4-3 with TRBJ2-7, with no clear D. Between the trimmed V and J ends, which lost 1 base and 5 bases, there was a span of 12 bases. The CDR3 extends over 14 amino acids. Germline V gene sequence: CDR1 LGHNA, CDR2 YSLEER. This CDR3 is CASSQGPGMDEQYF. CDR3 DNA: TGCGCCAGCAGCCAAGGACCTGGGATGGACGAGCAGTACTTC.

V usage is TRBV6-1 and J usage is TRBJ1-5; D ambiguous. Trimming left V 8 bases short and J 9 bases short, with 5 bases between. CDR1 MNHNS and CDR2 SASEGT come from the germline V gene. This CDR3 has 9 amino acids. CDR3 residues: CASGVPQHF. As DNA, the CDR3 is TGTGCCAGCGGGGTGCCCCAGCATTTT.

This clone turned up a few times. The chain is built from TRBV29-1 and TRBJ1-5, with D possibly matching TRBD1 (5 bases). The V gene's germline CDR1 is SQVTM and CDR2 ANQGSEA. V was pared by 5 bases and J by 1 base, with 12 bases between. The CDR3 covers 14 residues. As DNA, the CDR3 is TGCAGCGTTTGGACCGGACAAAGCAATCAGCCCCAGCATTTT. Encoded protein: CSVWTGQSNQPQHF.

The J gene is TRBJ2-5, the V gene TRBV7-8; D is uncertain. Germline CDR1 SGHVS, CDR2 FQNEAQ. CDR3 size: 14 residues. Between the trimmed V and J ends, which lost 5 bases and 1 base, there was a span of 11 bases. The CDR3 spells CASSPNPFQETQYF. The CDR3 DNA reads as TGTGCCAGCAGCCCGAACCCCTTCCAAGAGACCCAGTACTTC.

The table lists this clone with a few counts. This chain links TRBV23-1 with TRBJ2-2; D may be TRBD2 (5 bases). TRBV23-1 is an ORF; its function is uncertain. Trimming left V 2 bases short and J 1 base short, with 8 bases between. This CDR3 is built from 15 residues. CDR3 coding DNA: TGCGCCAGCAGTCAAAGGACTCTGAACACCGGGGAGCTGTTTTTT. Protein product: CASSQRTLNTGELFF.

There are a few counts of this clone. The V and J genes are TRBV29-1 and TRBJ2-1, with D possibly being TRBD1 or TRBD2 (5 bases each). The V end was cut by 1 base, the J end by 4 bases, with 17 bases between. Germline V CDR1 and CDR2: SQVTM, ANQGSEA. The length of the CDR3 is 16 residues. The CDR3 loop reads CSVEGLISGRYNEQFF. For the CDR3, the DNA is TGCAGCGTTGAAGGGCTTATATCGGGGCGGTACAATGAGCAGTTCTTC.

The chain employs TRBV9 and TRBJ2-5; either TRBD1 or TRBD2 may fit D (6 bases each). From germline, CDR1 is SGDLS and CDR2 YYNGEE. The ends were cut back, 4 bases at V and 5 bases at J, with 24 bases in the middle. This CDR3 has 17 amino acids. The CDR3 here is CASSTSGEVAPGETQYF. The CDR3 DNA sequence: TGTGCCAGCAGCACATCAGGGGAGGTGGCCCCAGGGGAGACCCAGTACTTC.

The chain carries TRBV4-1 and TRBJ2-1, with 9 bases identical to TRBD2. The germline CDR1 and CDR2 sequences are MGHRA and YSYEKL. This CDR3 is 17 amino acids long. Germline trimming cut 4 bases from V and 4 bases from J; bases unmatched to any gene: 11. The CDR3 DNA follows: TGCGCCAGCAGCCCGCGCGCTATGCGGGAGGGATACAATGAGCAGTTCTTC. Residues: CASSPRAMREGYNEQFF.

This clone showed up just once. This rearrangement joins TRBV5-1 to TRBJ2-7; D possibly corresponds to TRBD1 (6 bases). Germline CDR1 is SGHRS and CDR2 is YFSETQ. V lost 4 bases, J lost 4 bases, and 15 bases lay in between. The length of the CDR3 is 14 residues. The CDR3 sequence is CASSNPGETYEQYF. The CDR3 coding sequence is TGCGCCAGCAGCAACCCAGGGGAAACGTACGAGCAGTACTTC.

The gene calls are TRBV5-6 and TRBJ1-5; unclear D gene. V was clipped by 4 bases and J by 1 base, with 15 bases between them. This CDR3 spans 16 amino acids. CDR1 is SGHDT, CDR2 YYEEEE, per germline. CDR3 residues: CASSLGPTQSNQPQHF. The CDR3 DNA is TGTGCCAGCAGCCTAGGACCCACCCAGAGCAATCAGCCCCAGCATTTT.